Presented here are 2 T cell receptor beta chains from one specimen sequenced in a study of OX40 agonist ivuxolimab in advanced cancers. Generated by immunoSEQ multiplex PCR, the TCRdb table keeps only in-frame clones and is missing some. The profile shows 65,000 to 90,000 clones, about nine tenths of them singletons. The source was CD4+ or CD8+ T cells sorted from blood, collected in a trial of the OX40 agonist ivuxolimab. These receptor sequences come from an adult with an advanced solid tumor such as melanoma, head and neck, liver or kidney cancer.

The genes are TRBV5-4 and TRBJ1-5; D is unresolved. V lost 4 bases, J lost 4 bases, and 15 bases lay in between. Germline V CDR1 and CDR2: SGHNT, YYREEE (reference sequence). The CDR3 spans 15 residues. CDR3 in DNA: TGTGCCAGCAGCACCCCCCCGGCGAAGAATCAGCCCCAGCATTTT. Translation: CASSTPPAKNQPQHF.

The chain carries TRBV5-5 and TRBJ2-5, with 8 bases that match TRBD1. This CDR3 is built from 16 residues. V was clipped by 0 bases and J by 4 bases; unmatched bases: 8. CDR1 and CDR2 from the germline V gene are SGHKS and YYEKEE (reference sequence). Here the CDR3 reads CASSLGDRIQGETQYF. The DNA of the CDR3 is TGTGCCAGCAGCTTGGGGGACAGGATCCAGGGAGAGACCCAGTACTTC.